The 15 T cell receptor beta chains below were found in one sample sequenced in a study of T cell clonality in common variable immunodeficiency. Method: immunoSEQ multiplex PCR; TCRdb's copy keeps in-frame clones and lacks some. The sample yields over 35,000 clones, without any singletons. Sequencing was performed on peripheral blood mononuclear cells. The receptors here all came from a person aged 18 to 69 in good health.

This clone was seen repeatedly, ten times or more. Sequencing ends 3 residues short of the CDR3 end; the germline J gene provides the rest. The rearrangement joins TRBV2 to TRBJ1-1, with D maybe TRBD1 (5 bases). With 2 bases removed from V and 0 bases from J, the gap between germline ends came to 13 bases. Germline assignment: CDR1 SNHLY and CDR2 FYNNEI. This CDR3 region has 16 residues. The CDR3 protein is CASSERWQGLNTEAFF. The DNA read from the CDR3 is TGTGCCAGCAGTGAAAGGTGGCAGGGCCTGAACACTGAA.

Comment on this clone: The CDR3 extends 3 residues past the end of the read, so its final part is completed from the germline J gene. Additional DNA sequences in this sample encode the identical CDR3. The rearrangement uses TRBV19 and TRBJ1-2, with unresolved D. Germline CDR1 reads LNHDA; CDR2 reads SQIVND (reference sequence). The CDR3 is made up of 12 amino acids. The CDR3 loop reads CASSLSSDTYTF. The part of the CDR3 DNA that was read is TGTGCCAGTAGTCTCTCGTCAGATACC. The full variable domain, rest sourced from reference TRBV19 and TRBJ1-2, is DGGITQSPKYLFRKEGQNVTLSCEQNLNHDAMYWYRQDPGQGLRLIYYSQIVNDFQKGDIAEGYSVSREKKESFPLTVTSAQKNPTAFYLCASSLSSDTYTFGSGTRLTVV.

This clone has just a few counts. This CDR3 is CASSEEGQDTQYF. The sequenced part of the CDR3 DNA is TGTGCCAGCAGTGAAGAGGGGCAAGATACG. This chain joins TRBV2 and TRBJ2-3; D is perhaps TRBD1 (5 bases). The read ends 3 residues early relative to the CDR3; the germline J gene fills the gap. V was shortened by 1 base and J by 5 bases, with 7 bases between the two germline ends. The V gene's germline CDR1 is SNHLY and CDR2 FYNNEI. The CDR3 has 13 residues.

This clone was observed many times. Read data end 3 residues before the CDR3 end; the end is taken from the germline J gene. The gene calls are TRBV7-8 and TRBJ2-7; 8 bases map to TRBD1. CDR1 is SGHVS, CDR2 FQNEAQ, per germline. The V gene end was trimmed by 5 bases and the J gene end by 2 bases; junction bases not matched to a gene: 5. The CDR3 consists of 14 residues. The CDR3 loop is CASSTRDRPYEQYF. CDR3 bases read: TGTGCCAGCAGCACCCGGGACAGGCCCTACGAG.

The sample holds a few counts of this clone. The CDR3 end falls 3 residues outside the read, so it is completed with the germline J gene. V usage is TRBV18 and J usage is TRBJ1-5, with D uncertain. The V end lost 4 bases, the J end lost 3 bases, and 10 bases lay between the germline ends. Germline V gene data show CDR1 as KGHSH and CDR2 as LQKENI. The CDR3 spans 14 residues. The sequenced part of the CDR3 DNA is TGTGCCAGCTCACGTACAGAAAACAATCAGCCC. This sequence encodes CASSRTENNQP. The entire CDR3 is CASSRTENNQPQHF.

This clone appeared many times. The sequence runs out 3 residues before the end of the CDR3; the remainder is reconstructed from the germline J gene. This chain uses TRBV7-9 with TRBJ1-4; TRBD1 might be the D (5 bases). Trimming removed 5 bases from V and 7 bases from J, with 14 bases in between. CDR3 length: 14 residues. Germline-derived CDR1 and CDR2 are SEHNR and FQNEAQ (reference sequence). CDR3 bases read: TGTGCCAGCAGCCTAGGAATAGGGGTTGAAAAA. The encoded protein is CASSLGIGVEK. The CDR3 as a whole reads CASSLGIGVEKLFF. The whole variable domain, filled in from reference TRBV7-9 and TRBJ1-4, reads DTGVSQNPRHKITKRGQNVTFRCDPISEHNRLYWYRQTLGQGPEFLTYFQNEAQLEKSRLLSDRFSAERPKGSFSTLEIQRTEQGDSAMYLCASSLGIGVEKLFFGSGTQLSVL.

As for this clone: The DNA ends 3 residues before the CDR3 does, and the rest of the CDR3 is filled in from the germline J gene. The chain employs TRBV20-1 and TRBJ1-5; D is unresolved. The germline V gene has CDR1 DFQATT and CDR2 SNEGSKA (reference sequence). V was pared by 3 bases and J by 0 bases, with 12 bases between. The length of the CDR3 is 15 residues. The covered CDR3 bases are TGCAGTGCTAGCCCAGGAGCGGATAGCAATCAGCCC. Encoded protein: CSASPGADSNQP. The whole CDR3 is CSASPGADSNQPQHF.

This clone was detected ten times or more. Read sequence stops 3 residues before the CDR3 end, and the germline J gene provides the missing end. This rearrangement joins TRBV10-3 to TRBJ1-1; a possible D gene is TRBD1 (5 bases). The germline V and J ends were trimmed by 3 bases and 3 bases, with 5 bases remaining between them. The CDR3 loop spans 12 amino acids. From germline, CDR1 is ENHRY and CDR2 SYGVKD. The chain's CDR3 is CAISDRDTEAFF. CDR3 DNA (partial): TGTGCCATCAGTGACAGGGACACTGAA.

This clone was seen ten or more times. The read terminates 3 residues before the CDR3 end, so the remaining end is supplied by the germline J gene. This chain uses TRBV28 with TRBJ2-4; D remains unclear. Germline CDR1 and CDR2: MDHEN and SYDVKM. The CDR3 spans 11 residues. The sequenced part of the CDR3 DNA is TGTGCCAGCAGTTCCCCCACAATT. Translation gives CASSSPTI. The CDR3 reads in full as CASSSPTIQYF.

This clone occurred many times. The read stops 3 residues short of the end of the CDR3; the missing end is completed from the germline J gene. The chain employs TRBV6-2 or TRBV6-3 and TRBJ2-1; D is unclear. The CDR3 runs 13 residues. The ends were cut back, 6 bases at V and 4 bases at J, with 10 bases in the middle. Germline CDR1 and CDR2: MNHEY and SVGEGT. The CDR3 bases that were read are TGTGCCAGCAGCAAAGACACATACAATGAG. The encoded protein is CASSKDTYNE. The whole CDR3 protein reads CASSKDTYNEQFF.

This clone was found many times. The CDR3 region is CSVDQGYHNEQFF. The part of the CDR3 DNA that was read is TGCAGCGTTGATCAAGGGTACCACAATGAG. The V gene is TRBV29-1, the J gene TRBJ2-1; D is unresolved. Sequencing ends 3 residues short of the CDR3 end; the germline J gene provides the rest. V was cut by 3 bases and J by 5 bases, with 11 bases left in between. Germline loops: CDR1 SQVTM, CDR2 ANQGSEA. The CDR3 loop spans 13 amino acids.

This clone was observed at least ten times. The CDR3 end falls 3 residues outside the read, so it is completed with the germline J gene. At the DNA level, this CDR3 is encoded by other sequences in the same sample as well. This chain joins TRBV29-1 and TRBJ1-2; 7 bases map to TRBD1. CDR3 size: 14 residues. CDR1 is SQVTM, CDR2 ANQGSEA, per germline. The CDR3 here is CSADTSGQTYGYTF. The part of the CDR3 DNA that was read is TGCAGTGCCGACACCTCGGGACAGACATATGGC.

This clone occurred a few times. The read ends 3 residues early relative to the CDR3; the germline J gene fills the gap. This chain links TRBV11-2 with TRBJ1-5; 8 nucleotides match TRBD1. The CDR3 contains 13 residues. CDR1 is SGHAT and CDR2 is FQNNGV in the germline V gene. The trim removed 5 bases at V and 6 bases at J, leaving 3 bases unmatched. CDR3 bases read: TGTGCCAGCAGCCAGGGGGCTGGTCAGCCC. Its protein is CASSQGAGQP. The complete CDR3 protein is CASSQGAGQPQHF.

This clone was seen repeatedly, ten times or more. The CDR3: CSARRTDSYEQYF. CDR3 DNA (partial): TGCAGTGCTAGGAGGACAGATTCCTACGAG. V gene TRBV20-1 combines with J gene TRBJ2-7; a weak D match, TRBD1 (6 bases). The CDR3 end lies 3 residues beyond the end of the read and is filled in from the germline J gene. V shed 3 bases and J shed 1 base, with 10 bases lying between them. The CDR3 spans 13 residues. Germline V CDR1 and CDR2: DFQATT, SNEGSKA (reference sequence).

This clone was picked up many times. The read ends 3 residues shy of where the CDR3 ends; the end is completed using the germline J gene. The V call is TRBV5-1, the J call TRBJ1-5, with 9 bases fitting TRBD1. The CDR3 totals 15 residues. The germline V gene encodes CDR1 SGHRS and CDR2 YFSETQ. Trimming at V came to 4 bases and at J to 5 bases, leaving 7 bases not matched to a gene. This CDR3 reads CASSPEGQGYQPQHF. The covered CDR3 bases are TGCGCCAGCAGCCCGGAGGGACAGGGTTATCAGCCC.